Following are 25 T cell receptor beta chains from one sample sequenced in a study of tumor-infiltrating lymphocytes in primary liver carcinoma. Unsorted whole blood served as the source of blood RNA, and germline DNA was extracted as well. TCR beta cDNA was prepared out of around 460 ng total RNA by means of a constant-region primer. Three-round nested multiplex PCR performed with slightly modified ARM-PCR produced the TCR beta libraries. Amplification in the first two PCR rounds was performed using TRBV1-TRBV30 forward primers and a C-beta reverse primer for 10 cycles each. Each CDR3 protein gets one entry after TCRdb re-called the multiplex PCR reads with MiXCR. Of approximately 300,000 distinct CDR3 sequences listed, less than 75% were seen once; the top ten hold roughly 8.9%. The specimen was peripheral blood. The source of these receptors is a man aged 35 to 55 with primary liver carcinoma and hepatitis B virus infection.

Points on this clonotype: Just one base apart from a much larger clone, this may be a read error. The CDR3 is CASSLAASGSIGDTQYF. CDR3 nucleotides: TGTGCCAGCAGCTTGGCGGCTAGCGGGAGTATCGGAGATACGCAGTATTTT. The chain is built from TRBV5-4 and TRBJ2-3; 10 bases line up with TRBD2. The CDR3 contains 17 residues. Trimming at V came to 0 bases and at J to 5 bases, leaving 9 bases not matched to a gene. Germline CDR1 is SGHNT and CDR2 is YYREEE (reference sequence).

Notes on this clonotype: An end of the junction differs from the germline gene, which may be a read error. This chain links TRBV11-2 with TRBJ2-3; D gene uncertain. The CDR3 spans 17 residues. Germline CDR1 and CDR2: SGHAT and FQNNGV. This CDR3 reads CASSTRVQEHLTDAQYF. CDR3 nucleotides: TGTGCCAGCAGCACCCGGGTCCAAGAACACCTCACAGATGCGCAGTATTTT.

This chain links TRBV14 with TRBJ2-1; 8 bases are shared with TRBD2. V shed 0 bases and J 7 bases; nucleotides not matched to a gene: 8. Germline V lookup: CDR1 SGHDN, CDR2 FVKESK. The CDR3 consists of 16 residues. The CDR3 here is CASSQEILADRNEQFF. CDR3 coding DNA: TGTGCCAGCAGCCAAGAAATACTAGCGGACCGAAATGAGCAGTTCTTC.

Of note for this clonotype: A much larger clone differs from this one at a single base, so this may be a read error. V is TRBV6-6 and J is TRBJ1-3, with no clear D. This CDR3 is built from 15 residues. Looked up from germline, CDR1 is MNHNY and CDR2 is SVGAGI (reference sequence). The V end was cut by 4 bases, the J end by 1 base, with 11 bases between. The DNA for the CDR3 is TGTGCCAGCAGTTGCCTGGTGGGATCTGGAAACACCATATATTTT. It is translated as CASSCLVGSGNTIYF.

On this clonotype: One base away lies a much larger clone, so this may be a sequencing read error. The genes are TRBV12-2 and TRBJ2-3. TRBV12-2 is shown as a pseudogene. This CDR3 has 13 amino acids. CDR3 protein: CASRLGSVFTRYF. In DNA, the CDR3 is TGTGCAAGTCGCCTCGGTTCCGTGTTTACGCGGTATTTT.

Regarding this clonotype: A read error is possible here, since a much larger clone lies one base away. The chain links TRBV5-4 to TRBJ2-7; TRBD1 might be the D (6 bases). The CDR3 contains 15 residues. Germline V gives CDR1 SGHNT, CDR2 YYREEE (reference sequence). V lost 5 bases and J lost 7, with 22 bases in between. CDR3: CASRSSRVTGGEQYF. In DNA form, the CDR3 reads TGTGCCAGCAGATCCTCCCGAGTGACAGGTGGTGAGCAGTACTTC.

About this clonotype: No conserved phenylalanine or tryptophan is present at the end of the CDR3, so a read error is the likely explanation. V is TRBV12-3 or TRBV12-4 and J is TRBJ2-6; maybe TRBD2 (6 bases). The CDR3 sequence is 14 residues long. Trimming removed 7 bases from V and 9 bases from J, with 16 bases in between. The chain's CDR3 is CASNLPGLHNVLTI. In nucleotides, the CDR3 is TGTGCCAGCAACTTGCCGGGACTTCACAACGTCCTGACTATC.

With regard to this clonotype: This may be a read error: a much more frequent sequence differs by one nucleotide. No conserved phenylalanine or tryptophan is present at the end of the CDR3, so a read error is the likely explanation. Written as DNA, the CDR3 is TGTGCCAGCACTAGCTCGGGGGGTACCTACGAGCAGTACCTC. Amino acids: CASTSSGGTYEQYL. The chain uses TRBV6-5 and TRBJ2-7, with TRBD2 identical over 7 bases. Germline V lookup: CDR1 MNHEY, CDR2 SVGAGI. CDR3 length equals 14 residues. V trimming: 7 bases; J trimming: 2 bases; junction bases outside the gene matches: 8.

This clonotype was recorded a few times. The J gene is TRBJ1-4, the V gene TRBV28, with 8 bases lining up with TRBD1. This CDR3 contains 13 residues. In germline, CDR1 is MDHEN, CDR2 SYDVKM. Trimming removed 6 bases from V and 6 bases from J; junction bases left unmatched: 3. CDR3 bases: TGTGCCAGCAGAACAGGGGGAGATGAAAAACTGTTTTTT. It codes for CASRTGGDEKLFF.

Concerning this clonotype: One base away lies a much larger clone, so this may be a sequencing read error. The rearrangement links TRBV6-1 to TRBJ2-5; D remains unclear. This CDR3 has 15 residues. Germline lookup yields CDR1 MNHNS and CDR2 SASEGT. The CDR3 DNA reads TGTGCCAGCAGTCCTTCCCGGGTGGTTGTGGAGACCCAGCACTTC. Protein: CASSPSRVVVETQHF.

The chain recombines TRBV13 with TRBJ1-6; D gene uncertain. The germline CDR1 and CDR2 sequences are PRHDT and FYEKMQ (reference sequence). This CDR3 comprises 16 residues. Trimming took off 0 bases at V and 0 bases at J, with 6 bases between the two ends. CDR3 sequence: CASSLGDSSYNSPLHF. The CDR3 DNA reads TGTGCCAGCAGCTTAGGAGATAGCTCCTATAATTCACCCCTCCACTTT.

This chain connects TRBV5-4 to TRBJ1-1, with D unresolved. V dropped 3 bases and J dropped 1 base, with 4 bases sitting between them. Looked up from germline, CDR1 is SGHNT and CDR2 is YYREEE (reference sequence). The CDR3 extends over 12 amino acids. This chain's CDR3 is CASSSTNTEAFF. In DNA, the CDR3 is TGTGCCAGCAGCTCCACGAACACTGAAGCTTTCTTT.

Remarks on this clonotype: A much larger clone sits a single nucleotide away, making a read error possible. This chain links TRBV12-3 or TRBV12-4 with TRBJ1-1; D is uncertain. The CDR3 loop spans 13 amino acids. V gave up 4 bases and J gave up 4 bases, with 10 bases separating them. The CDR3 region has the DNA TGTGCCAGCAGTTCAGAGAGTTGCACTGAAGCTTTCTTT. This encodes CASSSESCTEAFF.

CDR3 residues: CSVVGGGRETQYF. As DNA, the CDR3 is TGCAGCGTAGTGGGGGGGGGGCGGGAGACCCAGTACTTC. The chain couples TRBV29-1 to TRBJ2-5, with a tentative D call TRBD2 (7 bases). Germline V gene sequence: CDR1 SQVTM, CDR2 ANQGSEA. With 6 bases removed from V and 5 bases from J, the gap between germline ends came to 16 bases. The CDR3 is 13 residues long.

There are a few counts of this clonotype. The chain recombines TRBV5-1 with TRBJ2-7, with TRBD1 matching 7 bases. The CDR3 runs 15 residues. CDR1 is SGHRS, CDR2 YFSETQ, per germline. The junction had 9 bases not matched to a gene; V was cut back by 1 base and J by 5 bases. The CDR3 spells CASSLMGDRAHEQYF. CDR3 DNA sequence: TGCGCCAGCAGCTTGATGGGCGACAGGGCCCACGAGCAGTACTTC.

With regard to this clonotype: The junction does not match germline at one end; this may be a read error. The chain combines TRBV5-1 with TRBJ1-2; D is perhaps TRBD1 (5 bases). Germline V gene data show CDR1 as SGHRS and CDR2 as YFSETQ. The CDR3 has 14 residues. The CDR3 spells CASSPPGPDYGYTF. The CDR3, as DNA: TGCGCTAGCAGCCCGCCGGGACCTGACTATGGCTACACCTTC.

To note about this clonotype: With a much larger clone just one base away, this may be a read error. This chain connects TRBV4-1 to TRBJ2-5; D is perhaps TRBD2 (6 bases). The V gene lost 1 base and the J gene lost 0 bases, with 15 bases spanning the gap. The CDR3 covers 17 residues. The germline V gene encodes CDR1 MGHRA and CDR2 YSYEKL. CDR3 region: CASSQVLNGRYQETQYF. The CDR3, as DNA: TGCGCCAGCAGCCAAGTGTTAAACGGGAGATACCAAGAGACCCAGTACTTC.

This clonotype appeared once. A junction end diverges from the germline sequence, so it may reflect a read error. The chain couples TRBV28 to TRBJ2-3, with a weak D call TRBD1 (5 bases). The CDR3 runs to 13 residues. The germline gives CDR1 MDHEN, CDR2 SYDVKM. The CDR3 sequence: CASSPVDTDMQYF. CDR3 nucleotides: TGTGCCAGCAGTCCGGTGGACACAGATATGCAGTATTTT.

CDR3 in DNA: TGCAGTACCGGGACTAGCGGGACTGGGGCCAACGTCCTGACTTTC. Encoded protein: CSTGTSGTGANVLTF. The chain is built from TRBV20-1 and TRBJ2-6, with TRBD2 identical over 13 bases. The V and J ends lost 8 bases and 2 bases, in that order; junction bases with no gene match: 3. Germline loops: CDR1 DFQATT, CDR2 SNEGSKA (reference sequence). The CDR3 loop spans 15 amino acids.

This clonotype showed up many times. V usage is TRBV4-3 and J usage is TRBJ2-2; D is possibly TRBD2 (5 bases). The germline V gene has CDR1 LGHNA and CDR2 YSLEER. The V end lost 4 bases, the J end lost 1 base, and 16 bases lay between the germline ends. This CDR3 contains 17 residues. CDR3 sequence (DNA): TGCGCCAGCAGCCGGGAGATAGACTCTTGGAACACCGGGGAGCTGTTTTTT. Its protein is CASSREIDSWNTGELFF.

In its sample, this clonotype was seen once. The junction departs from germline at one end; a sequencing error may be responsible. V gene TRBV5-4 combines with J gene TRBJ1-1; D is ambiguous. The CDR3 is 13 residues long. Germline values: CDR1 SGHNT, CDR2 YYREEE (reference sequence). The DNA for the CDR3 is TGTACCAGCAGCCAAAAGGGGAACACTGAAGCTTTCTTT. Translated, it gives CTSSQKGNTEAFF.

Concerning this clonotype itself: At one of its ends the junction is not consistent with the germline gene, which may arise from a read error. The rearrangement joins TRBV11-1 to TRBJ2-4; 13 positions agree with TRBD2. The germline V gene has CDR1 SGHAT and CDR2 FQDESV (reference sequence). The CDR3 has 17 amino acids. Written as DNA, the CDR3 is TGTGCCAGCAGCCTTCCTGGGACTAGCGGGACCAATAACATTCAGTACTTC. Amino acid sequence: CASSLPGTSGTNNIQYF. The complete variable domain, with remaining parts taken from reference TRBV11-1 and TRBJ2-4, reads EAEVAQSPRYKITEKSQAVAFWCDPISGHATLYWYRQILGQGPELLVQFQDESVVDDSQLPKDRFSAERLKGVDSTLKIQPAELGDSAMYLCASSLPGTSGTNNIQYFGAGTRLSVL.

As for this clonotype: A read error may be the cause here, since a much bigger clone is one base away. This chain links TRBV6-6 with TRBJ2-7; perhaps TRBD1 as D (5 bases). Germline CDR1 is MNHNY and CDR2 is SVGAGI (reference sequence). This CDR3 contains 14 residues. The CDR3 spells CARSYTGFSYEQYF. In DNA form, the CDR3 reads TGTGCCAGGAGTTACACAGGATTCTCCTACGAGCAGTACTTC.

As regards this clonotype: A read error may account for a junction end that differs from germline. The chain links TRBV30 to TRBJ1-5, with TRBD1 matching over 8 bases. This CDR3 contains 17 residues. Germline CDR1 reads GTSNPN; CDR2 reads SVGIG (reference sequence). The CDR3: CAWSGKQGVLIGQPHHF. The CDR3 coding sequence is TGTGCCTGGAGTGGGAAACAGGGGGTCCTCATCGGGCAGCCCCACCATTTT. The full variable domain, completed using reference TRBV30 and TRBJ1-5, is SQTIHQWPATLVQPVGSPLSLECTVEGTSNPNLYWYRQAAGRGLQLLFYSVGIGQISSEVPQNLSASRPQDRQFILSSKKLLLSDSGFYLCAWSGKQGVLIGQPHHFGDGTRLSIL.

A single count supports this clonotype. One base away lies a much larger clone, so this may be a sequencing read error. The chain joins TRBV6-1 to TRBJ2-1; 7 bases map to TRBD1. Germline V gives CDR1 MNHNS, CDR2 SASEGT. The CDR3 runs 15 residues. The CDR3 reads CASSTQGERISERFF. DNA for the CDR3: TGTGCCAGCAGTACCCAGGGGGAACGGATTAGTGAGCGGTTCTTC.